The clone carrying this T cell receptor beta chain was observed many times. Its specificity is unknown. The data were obtained in a study of molecular identifiers for immune sequencing clone quantification. Study-level background: Replicate experiments took RNA from around 20,000 or 100,000 naive CD8 cells, divided it five ways and sequenced four.

One entry per CDR3 protein results from TCRdb running MiXCR on the PCR reads. The sample has some 320,000 distinct CDR3 sequences, roughly a quarter seen once. Findings and limits, study-wide: Highly expanded clone sizes could be underestimated by identical TCR molecules that share a barcode. Even with 990,000 or so naive cells present, spiked Jurkat TCR RNA from one cell was reportedly detectable.

Sorting defined naive CD8 T cells as CD8+CD4-CCR7+CD45RA+. The V end lost 9 bases, the J end lost 8 bases, and 16 bases lay between the germline ends. Germline-derived CDR1 and CDR2 are SNHLY and FYNNEI. The CDR3 has 12 residues. The sequenced material came from naive CD8+ T cells from blood, with Jurkat cell RNA spiked in. Subset denoted: FACS-sorted CD8+CD4-CCR7+CD45RA+ naive T cells. V gene TRBV2 combines with J gene TRBJ1-1; tentative D call: TRBD1 (6 bases). The TCR sequence derives from a human donor in good health. Some libraries in this study had Jurkat cell RNA spiked in. As DNA, the CDR3 is TGTGCCAGTCTCTACAGGGCGACCGAAGCTTTCTTT. Amino acid sequence: CASLYRATEAFF.